This TCR beta chain comes out of a study of T cells after yellow fever vaccination. V was cut by 3 bases and J by 2 bases, with 11 bases left in between. This CDR3 is 14 amino acids long. Germline V gene lookup returns CDR1 DFQATT and CDR2 SNEGSKA (reference sequence). TCRdb processed the 5' RACE reads anew with MiXCR; each CDR3 protein has one entry. The sample includes about 340,000 distinct CDR3 sequences, 8.7% of them seen just once. This specimen was PBMCs, taken on the day of the first yellow fever vaccination. The clonotype comes from a man between 18 and 29 years old who received the YFV17D yellow fever vaccine. This chain joins TRBV20-1 and TRBJ2-1, with a tentative D call TRBD2 (6 bases). This CDR3 is CSARAGRPYNEQFF. DNA for the CDR3: TGCAGTGCTAGGGCCGGGAGACCCTACAATGAGCAGTTCTTC.